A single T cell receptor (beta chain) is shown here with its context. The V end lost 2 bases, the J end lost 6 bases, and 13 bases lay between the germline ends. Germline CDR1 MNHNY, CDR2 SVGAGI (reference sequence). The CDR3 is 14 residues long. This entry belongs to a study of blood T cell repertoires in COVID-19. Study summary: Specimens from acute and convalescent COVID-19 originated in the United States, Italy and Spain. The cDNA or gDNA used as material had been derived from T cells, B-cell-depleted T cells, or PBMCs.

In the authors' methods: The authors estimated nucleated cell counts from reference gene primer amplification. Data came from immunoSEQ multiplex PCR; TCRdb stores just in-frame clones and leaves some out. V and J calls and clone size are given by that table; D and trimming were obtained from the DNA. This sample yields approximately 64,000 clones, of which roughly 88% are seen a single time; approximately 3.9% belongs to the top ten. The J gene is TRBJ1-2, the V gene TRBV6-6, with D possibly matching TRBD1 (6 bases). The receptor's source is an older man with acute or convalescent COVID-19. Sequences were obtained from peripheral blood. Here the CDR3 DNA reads TGTGCCAGCAGTTACCGGGGGGGGGCGAATGGCTACACCTTC. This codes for CASSYRGGANGYTF.